One sample yielded the 20 T cell receptor beta chains listed below, sequenced in a study of blood T cell repertoires in COVID-19. The repertoire was sequenced with immunoSEQ multiplex PCR; TCRdb's copy has only in-frame clones and lacks some. The table has 60,000 to 75,000 clones, about 89% seen once. Sequencing input: peripheral blood. The receptors derive from a woman aged 60-70 years with acute or convalescent COVID-19.

The V and J genes are TRBV30 and TRBJ2-2, with 8 bases aligning to TRBD1. The V segment lost 3 bases and the J segment 1 base; nucleotides outside the gene matches: 7. The CDR3 runs 16 residues. From germline, CDR1 is GTSNPN and CDR2 SVGIG (reference sequence). The CDR3 DNA follows: TGTGCCTGGAGGGCAGACAGGGGACAGAACACCGGGGAGCTGTTTTTT. Protein sequence: CAWRADRGQNTGELFF.

The V and J genes are TRBV7-3 and TRBJ1-6; the D is unclear. Trimming shortened V by 2 bases and J by 9 bases, and 14 bases separated the two germline ends. Germline V gene sequence: CDR1 SGHTA, CDR2 FQGTGA. This CDR3 is 15 amino acids long. The CDR3 region has the DNA TGTGCCAGCAGCTTACTTGCGGGGTTCGGTTCACCCCTCCACTTT. Translating it yields CASSLLAGFGSPLHF.

The V gene is TRBV5-1, the J gene TRBJ2-7, with D perhaps matching TRBD1 (6 bases). Trimming left V 2 bases short and J 3 bases short, with 15 bases between. The CDR3 spans 15 residues. Germline assignment: CDR1 SGHRS and CDR2 YFSETQ. For the CDR3, the DNA is TGCGCCAGCAGCTTCCAGACAGGTGGCTACTACGAGCAGTACTTC. Amino acid sequence: CASSFQTGGYYEQYF.

This clone was seen ten or more times. The chain combines TRBV10-1 with TRBJ2-7; 13 positions match TRBD2. V lost 1 base to trimming and J lost 5 bases; unmatched junction nucleotides: 5. Germline values: CDR1 WNHNN, CDR2 SYGVQD (reference sequence). The CDR3 covers 16 residues. CDR3 in amino acids: CASSEFGLAGEHEQYF. CDR3 nucleotides: TGCGCCAGCAGTGAGTTTGGACTAGCGGGGGAGCACGAGCAGTACTTC.

This rearrangement joins TRBV3-1 (or the pseudogene TRBV3-2) to TRBJ1-2; no clear D gene. This CDR3 has 15 residues. The V and J ends lost 2 bases and 0 bases respectively, with 10 bases between them. Germline V CDR1 and CDR2: LGHDT, YNNKEL (reference sequence). The CDR3 DNA is TGTGCCAGCAGCCAATCTCGGGGAGCTAACTATGGCTACACCTTC. Its protein product is CASSQSRGANYGYTF.

The chain joins TRBV19 to TRBJ2-6; D unresolved. Per germline, CDR1 LNHDA and CDR2 SQIVND (reference sequence). This CDR3 spans 13 amino acids. Trimming took off 9 bases at V and 1 base at J, with 7 bases between the two ends. CDR3 bases: TGTGCCAGCAGCGAATCTGGGGCCAACGTCCTGACTTTC. Its translation: CASSESGANVLTF.

This rearrangement joins TRBV19 to TRBJ2-1; the match to TRBD2 covers 8 bases. The germline gives CDR1 LNHDA, CDR2 SQIVND (reference sequence). V shed 4 bases, J shed 0 bases, and the junction held 5 bases outside the gene matches. This CDR3 has 16 residues. CDR3 protein: CASSTLAESSYNEQFF. CDR3 in DNA: TGTGCCAGTAGTACACTAGCGGAAAGCTCCTACAATGAGCAGTTCTTC.

Here the CDR3 DNA reads TGTGCCAGCAGCCGATCCGGGACAGGGCATTCACCCCTCCACTTT. It encodes CASSRSGTGHSPLHF. The chain links TRBV3-1 (or the pseudogene TRBV3-2) to TRBJ1-6; TRBD1 aligns across 9 bases. The CDR3 consists of 15 residues. V trimming: 4 bases; J trimming: 8 bases; junction bases outside the gene matches: 6. Germline CDR1 and CDR2: LGHDT and YNNKEL (reference sequence).

This rearrangement joins TRBV5-1 to TRBJ1-3; D possibly corresponds to TRBD1 (6 bases). Germline V gives CDR1 SGHRS, CDR2 YFSETQ. V gave up 0 bases and J gave up 4 bases, with 8 bases separating them. The CDR3 is 14 residues long. The CDR3 protein is CASSLGQEGNTIYF. The CDR3 nucleotides read TGCGCCAGCAGCTTGGGACAGGAGGGAAACACCATATATTTT.

The chain uses TRBV7-9 and TRBJ2-1, with 11 nucleotides matching TRBD1. This CDR3 is built from 14 residues. After removal of 3 bases from V and 6 bases from J, the junction contained 1 base not matched to a gene. CDR1 is SEHNR, CDR2 FQNEAQ, per germline (reference sequence). The CDR3 is CASSLGQGVNEQFF. DNA of the CDR3: TGTGCCAGCAGCTTGGGACAGGGGGTCAATGAGCAGTTCTTC. Looking up the rest from reference TRBV7-9 and TRBJ2-1 gives the full variable domain: DTGVSQNPRHKITKRGQNVTFRCDPISEHNRLYWYRQTLGQGPEFLTYFQNEAQLEKSRLLSDRFSAERPKGSFSTLEIQRTEQGDSAMYLCASSLGQGVNEQFFGPGTRLTVL.

This chain joins TRBV5-1 and TRBJ1-2; maybe TRBD1 (6 bases). V was pared by 0 bases and J by 2 bases, with 11 bases between. From germline, CDR1 is SGHRS and CDR2 YFSETQ. The CDR3 spans 15 residues. For the CDR3, the DNA is TGCGCCAGCAGCTTGGACCCAGGGGAGAACTATGGCTACACCTTC. The encoded protein is CASSLDPGENYGYTF.

The chain employs TRBV19 and TRBJ1-4; D possibly corresponds to TRBD1 (6 bases). V lost 5 bases to trimming and J lost 0 bases, with 10 bases between them. The CDR3 length is 15 residues. Looked up from germline, CDR1 is LNHDA and CDR2 is SQIVND (reference sequence). This CDR3 reads CASSHGTTTNEKLFF. The CDR3 region has the DNA TGTGCCAGTAGTCACGGGACAACAACTAATGAAAAACTGTTTTTT.

The chain couples TRBV7-2 to TRBJ1-6, with a possible D match to TRBD1 (5 bases). Trimming took 3 bases from V and 11 from J, leaving 11 bases between them. This CDR3 is built from 13 residues. CDR1 and CDR2 from the germline V gene are SGHTA and FQGNSA. This CDR3 reads CASSFSGPTPLHF. CDR3 nucleotides: TGTGCCAGCAGCTTTTCAGGGCCTACACCCCTCCACTTT.

The chain uses TRBV3-1 (or the pseudogene TRBV3-2) and TRBJ2-7, with TRBD2 matching 7 bases. The germline V gene encodes CDR1 LGHDT and CDR2 YNNKEL (reference sequence). CDR3 length: 14 residues. Trimming at V came to 1 base and at J to 0 bases, leaving 0 bases not matched to a gene. Written as DNA, the CDR3 is TGTGCCAGCAGCCAAGCTAGCGGCTCCTACGAGCAGTACTTC. Translation: CASSQASGSYEQYF.

The chain employs TRBV2 and TRBJ1-1; no definite D call. Germline V lookup: CDR1 SNHLY, CDR2 FYNNEI. V lost 4 bases to trimming and J lost 3 bases, with 3 bases between them. This CDR3 is 11 amino acids long. The CDR3 DNA is TGTGCCAGCAGTGTATACACTGAAGCTTTCTTT. Translated: CASSVYTEAFF.

The chain is built from TRBV7-9 and TRBJ2-1, with no clear D. Germline V gene lookup returns CDR1 SEHNR and CDR2 FQNEAQ (reference sequence). The CDR3 runs to 12 residues. V dropped 5 bases and J dropped 8 bases, with 10 bases sitting between them. Here the CDR3 DNA reads TGTGCCAGCAGCCTCAACATGTATGAGCAGTTCTTC. This translates into CASSLNMYEQFF.

This chain joins TRBV6-4 and TRBJ2-3; TRBD2 matches 8 bases. V was clipped by 2 bases and J by 2 bases; unmatched bases: 3. Germline CDR1 and CDR2: MRHNA and SNTAGT. The CDR3 spans 15 residues. DNA for the CDR3: TGTGCCAGCAGTGACGAAGCGGGGGACACAGATACGCAGTATTTT. This encodes CASSDEAGDTDTQYF.

The rearrangement links TRBV7-2 to TRBJ2-7; D gene uncertain. V lost 0 bases and J 0 bases, leaving 6 bases between the germline ends. Per the germline V gene, CDR1 is SGHTA and CDR2 is FQGNSA. The length of the CDR3 is 14 residues. The CDR3 nucleotides are TGTGCCAGCAGCTTAGCTGTCAGCTCCTACGAGCAGTACTTC. This translates into CASSLAVSSYEQYF.

This clone was seen once. This rearrangement joins TRBV2 to TRBJ2-7; 7 bases map to TRBD2. The CDR3 has 14 amino acids. The junction had 4 bases not matched to a gene; V was cut back by 2 bases and J by 3 bases. CDR1 SNHLY and CDR2 FYNNEI come from the germline V gene. The chain's CDR3 is CASSELSGGYEQYF. The CDR3 nucleotides read TGTGCCAGCAGTGAATTGTCGGGGGGCTACGAGCAGTACTTC.

The rearrangement uses TRBV28 and TRBJ2-7, with 7 bases lining up with TRBD1. J gave up 0 bases and V 3 bases, and 8 bases lay outside the gene matches. This CDR3 has 16 residues. The germline CDR1 and CDR2 sequences are MDHEN and SYDVKM. This CDR3 is CASSFFTGTDSYEQYF. The CDR3 nucleotides are TGTGCCAGCAGTTTCTTCACCGGGACAGACTCCTACGAGCAGTACTTC. Full variable domain (remainder filled in from reference TRBV28 and TRBJ2-7): DVKVTQSSRYLVKRTGEKVFLECVQDMDHENMFWYRQDPGLGLRLIYFSYDVKMKEKGDIPEGYSVSREKKERFSLILESASTNQTSMYLCASSFFTGTDSYEQYFGPGTRLTVT.